This T cell receptor beta chain is drawn from a study of PD-1 blockade in classical Hodgkin lymphoma. Generated by immunoSEQ multiplex PCR, the TCRdb table keeps only in-frame clones and is missing some. The table shows around 25,000 clones, with roughly 62% occurring only once. Every patient experienced relapse after autologous stem cell transplantation, and brentuximab vedotin exposure varied. Classification of best responses gave complete response, partial response or progressive disease. General study findings and limits: Baseline TCR diversity was reportedly lower in newly diagnosed patients than healthy donors. Complete responders matched newly diagnosed patients in baseline diversity.

This clone turned up a few times. Its cognate antigen is unknown. The CDR3 has 13 amino acids. Germline V gene sequence: CDR1 MDHEN, CDR2 SYDVKM. Trimming removed 5 bases from V and 8 bases from J; junction bases left unmatched: 8. This chain uses TRBV28 with TRBJ1-2; 7 nucleotides align to TRBD1. Sequences were derived from peripheral blood mononuclear cells (PBMCs), sampled before the second cycle of nivolumab. The receptor was isolated from a human donor with classical Hodgkin lymphoma. The CDR3 sequence is CASSRDRVLGYTF. In nucleotides, the CDR3 is TGTGCCAGCAGTCGCGACAGGGTCTTAGGCTACACCTTC.